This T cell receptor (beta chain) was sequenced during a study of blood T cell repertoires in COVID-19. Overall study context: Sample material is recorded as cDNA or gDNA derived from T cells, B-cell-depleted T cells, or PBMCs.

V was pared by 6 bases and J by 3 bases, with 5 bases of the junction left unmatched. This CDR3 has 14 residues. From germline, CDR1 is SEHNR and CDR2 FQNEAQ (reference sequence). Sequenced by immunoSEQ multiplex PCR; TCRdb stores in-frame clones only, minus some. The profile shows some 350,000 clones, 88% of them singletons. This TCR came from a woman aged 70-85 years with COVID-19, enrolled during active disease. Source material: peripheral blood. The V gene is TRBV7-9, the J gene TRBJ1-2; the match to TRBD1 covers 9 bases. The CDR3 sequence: CASSARTGDYGYTF. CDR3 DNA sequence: TGTGCCAGCAGTGCTCGGACAGGGGACTATGGCTACACCTTC.